This record concerns one TCR beta chain sequence. Its specificity is not known. Per germline, CDR1 SEHNR and CDR2 FQNEAQ (reference sequence). The length of the CDR3 is 14 residues. With 8 bases clipped from V and 11 bases from J, the junction kept 15 bases outside the gene matches. The sample is drawn from a study of post-analysis software for immune sequencing data. Study at large: The cohort encompassed relapsing-remitting, secondary progressive and progressive-relapsing multiple sclerosis disease courses.

Built from TCR beta cDNA, the libraries had unique molecular identifiers in them. The source material, about 0.9 to 11 million T cells, gave rise to about 520,000 cDNA molecules. MiXCR, run by TCRdb on the PCR reads, gives a single entry per CDR3 protein. The data hold 500,000 to 600,000 distinct CDR3 sequences, with roughly two fifths observed a single time. Study-wide findings and caveats: Patients with multiple sclerosis recorded significantly lower normalized Chao1 diversity than controls, the study found. Patients used about 5 TRBV segments, including TRBV5-6, TRBV5-1 and TRBV20-1, more often than controls. Batch-matched samples strongly co-clustered by F measure.

Sequencing was carried out using blood. This receptor was identified in a girl between 10 and 17 years old with multiple sclerosis. V usage is TRBV7-9 and J usage is TRBJ2-5; TRBD2 agrees at 9 bases. DNA for the CDR3: TGTGCCAGCCGTCGGGCTAGCGGGGACTACGGGCAGTACTTC. Protein: CASRRASGDYGQYF.